These 21 T cell receptor beta chains were all obtained from the same sample, sequenced in a study of cytomegalovirus exposure and HLA in healthy donors. Some clones are missing from TCRdb's copy, which holds only in-frame ones; the method was immunoSEQ multiplex PCR. This table has approximately 90,000 clones, roughly 92% appearing once. The sequenced sample consisted of PBMCs. These receptors were taken from a woman in her 30s in good health and CMV-seropositive.

The chain recombines TRBV7-8 with TRBJ1-4; perhaps TRBD1 as D (5 bases). Germline CDR1 and CDR2: SGHVS and FQNEAQ. The CDR3 totals 14 residues. The V end lost 5 bases, the J end lost 7 bases, and 14 bases lay between the germline ends. The CDR3 here is CASSAGSNLEKLFF. In DNA form, the CDR3 reads TGTGCCAGCAGCGCAGGGTCGAACCTTGAAAAACTGTTTTTT.

The CDR3 spells CASTASGRAPGANVLTF. DNA of the CDR3: TGTGCCAGCACGGCAAGCGGGAGGGCCCCTGGGGCCAACGTCCTGACTTTC. The chain combines TRBV28 with TRBJ2-6, with 10 positions matching TRBD2. Germline V gene sequence: CDR1 MDHEN, CDR2 SYDVKM. The CDR3 covers 17 residues. Unmatched junction bases numbered 8, after V lost 7 bases and J lost 2 bases.

This rearrangement joins TRBV27 to TRBJ1-4; perhaps TRBD1 as D (6 bases). V lost 1 base, J lost 10 bases, and 16 bases lay in between. The CDR3 consists of 15 residues. From germline, CDR1 is MNHEY and CDR2 SMNVEV (reference sequence). The CDR3 DNA reads TGTGCCAGCAGTTTATTGGCGACAGGAACGGGAAAACTGTTTTTT. This sequence encodes CASSLLATGTGKLFF. Full variable domain (rest looked up from reference TRBV27 and TRBJ1-4): EAQVTQNPRYLITVTGKKLTVTCSQNMNHEYMSWYRQDPGLGLRQIYYSMNVEVTDKGDVPEGYKVSRKEKRNFPLILESPSPNQTSLYFCASSLLATGTGKLFFGSGTQLSVL.

This rearrangement joins TRBV5-1 to TRBJ1-1; D might be TRBD1 (6 bases). The CDR3 spans 14 residues. V was clipped by 0 bases and J by 5 bases, with 11 bases between them. Germline V gene sequence: CDR1 SGHRS, CDR2 YFSETQ. CDR3 in amino acids: CASSLDTGRTEAFF. The CDR3 DNA reads TGCGCCAGCAGCTTGGACACAGGGCGGACTGAAGCTTTCTTT. The full variable domain, completed using reference TRBV5-1 and TRBJ1-1, is KAGVTQTPRYLIKTRGQQVTLSCSPISGHRSVSWYQQTPGQGLQFLFEYFSETQRNKGNFPGRFSGRQFSNSRSEMNVSTLELGDSALYLCASSLDTGRTEAFFGQGTRLTVV.

This clone was observed once. The gene calls are TRBV28 and TRBJ2-1, with D perhaps TRBD1 (5 bases). The length of the CDR3 is 16 residues. CDR1 is MDHEN and CDR2 is SYDVKM in the germline V gene. V dropped 3 bases and J dropped 9 bases, with 21 bases sitting between them. The CDR3: CASSFRARRTRGEQFF. The CDR3 DNA reads TGTGCCAGCAGTTTTCGTGCCCGGCGGACAAGGGGTGAGCAGTTCTTC.

The chain links TRBV7-2 to TRBJ2-3; perhaps TRBD1 as D (6 bases). V lost 5 bases to trimming and J lost 6 bases, with 18 bases between them. This CDR3 comprises 15 residues. Per the germline V gene, CDR1 is SGHTA and CDR2 is FQGNSA. The CDR3 region is CASSVGTLRGDTQYF. CDR3 DNA: TGTGCCAGCAGCGTAGGGACCCTGAGGGGGGATACGCAGTATTTT.

The chain recombines TRBV10-1 with TRBJ2-1; 13 nucleotides line up with TRBD2. V was clipped by 3 bases and J by 10 bases; unmatched bases: 6. Germline loops: CDR1 WNHNN, CDR2 SYGVQD (reference sequence). The CDR3 spans 15 residues. In DNA, the CDR3 is TGCGCCAGCAGTGACTCCGGACTAGCGGGAGACGAGCAGTTCTTC. Protein product: CASSDSGLAGDEQFF.

This clone was observed once. The J gene is TRBJ2-5, the V gene TRBV7-8, with a weak D call TRBD1 (6 bases). Germline V gene lookup returns CDR1 SGHVS and CDR2 FQNEAQ. This CDR3 has 17 residues. The germline V and J ends were trimmed by 3 bases and 5 bases, with 22 bases remaining between them. The CDR3 spells CASSFSHPQGAGETQYF. The CDR3 DNA sequence: TGTGCCAGCAGCTTCTCACATCCACAGGGAGCTGGCGAGACCCAGTACTTC.

The CDR3 coding sequence is TGTGCCAGCAGCCTAGCGGCGGAGTACAATGAGCAGTTCTTC. Encoded protein: CASSLAAEYNEQFF. The V call is TRBV2, the J call TRBJ2-1; 7 nucleotides align to TRBD2. V shed 6 bases, J shed 4 bases, and the junction held 6 bases outside the gene matches. Germline assignment: CDR1 SNHLY and CDR2 FYNNEI. The CDR3 sequence is 14 residues long.

This clone came up a few times. The chain recombines TRBV7-9 with TRBJ2-5; 11 bases fit TRBD2. This CDR3 has 17 amino acids. The ends lost 0 bases at V and 2 bases at J; junction bases unmatched: 5. Germline values: CDR1 SEHNR, CDR2 FQNEAQ (reference sequence). Here the CDR3 reads CASSLATSGIQQETQYF. The CDR3, as DNA: TGTGCCAGCAGCTTAGCGACTAGCGGGATTCAACAAGAGACCCAGTACTTC.

The chain combines TRBV4-3 with TRBJ2-1, with 10 bases fitting TRBD2. This CDR3 contains 16 residues. Germline V gene data show CDR1 as LGHNA and CDR2 as YSLEER. J lost 6 bases, V lost 1 base, and 6 bases had no gene match. CDR3 residues: CASSQVGIAGGNEQFF. The CDR3 DNA follows: TGCGCCAGCAGCCAAGTTGGGATAGCGGGAGGCAATGAGCAGTTCTTC.

This chain connects TRBV27 to TRBJ2-3; 10 bases fit TRBD1. Germline values: CDR1 MNHEY, CDR2 SMNVEV (reference sequence). With V trimmed by 5 bases and J by 2 bases, 7 bases remained unmatched. The CDR3 spans 16 residues. This CDR3 is CASSRGGQGFTDTQYF. The CDR3 DNA reads as TGTGCCAGCAGTCGCGGGGGACAGGGGTTCACAGATACGCAGTATTTT.

This chain links TRBV5-4 with TRBJ2-1; 13 nucleotides line up with TRBD2. The ends lost 3 bases at V and 5 bases at J; junction bases unmatched: 5. This CDR3 region has 16 residues. Looked up from germline, CDR1 is SGHNT and CDR2 is YYREEE (reference sequence). CDR3 loop: CASSSRLAGGHNEQFF. CDR3 sequence (DNA): TGTGCCAGCAGCTCCCGACTAGCGGGAGGACACAATGAGCAGTTCTTC.

V is TRBV7-9 and J is TRBJ2-2; TRBD1 matches at 10 bases. This CDR3 is built from 16 residues. Unmatched junction bases numbered 1, after V lost 0 bases and J lost 3 bases. Germline lookup yields CDR1 SEHNR and CDR2 FQNEAQ (reference sequence). The CDR3 region is CASSLAGQGYTGELFF. The CDR3 region has the DNA TGTGCCAGCAGCTTAGCGGGACAGGGGTACACCGGGGAGCTGTTTTTT. The complete variable domain, with remaining parts taken from reference TRBV7-9 and TRBJ2-2, reads DTGVSQNPRHKITKRGQNVTFRCDPISEHNRLYWYRQTLGQGPEFLTYFQNEAQLEKSRLLSDRFSAERPKGSFSTLEIQRTEQGDSAMYLCASSLAGQGYTGELFFGEGSRLTVL.

The chain has TRBV19 and TRBJ1-4; 7 bases are a match to TRBD1. V trimming: 4 bases; J trimming: 7 bases; junction bases outside the gene matches: 18. This CDR3 comprises 18 residues. Germline CDR1 and CDR2: LNHDA and SQIVND (reference sequence). The chain's CDR3 is CASSRLPGTAKFGEKLFF. For the CDR3, the DNA is TGTGCCAGTAGTAGGTTGCCCGGGACAGCTAAATTCGGTGAAAAACTGTTTTTT.

The V call is TRBV4-3, the J call TRBJ2-7; D is perhaps TRBD1 (5 bases). Germline CDR1 LGHNA, CDR2 YSLEER. V gave up 0 bases and J gave up 4 bases, with 16 bases separating them. The CDR3 loop spans 16 amino acids. The DNA for the CDR3 is TGCGCCAGCAGCCAAGAAATCAGGGTACCTCTATACGAGCAGTACTTC. Encoded protein: CASSQEIRVPLYEQYF.

The chain employs TRBV7-9 and TRBJ2-1; possible D gene TRBD2, 6 bases. Germline CDR1 reads SEHNR; CDR2 reads FQNEAQ (reference sequence). V was pared by 2 bases and J by 3 bases, with 11 bases between. This CDR3 is built from 15 residues. Here the CDR3 DNA reads TGTGCCAGCAGCTTAATAGCGGTTATCTACAATGAGCAGTTCTTC. This codes for CASSLIAVIYNEQFF.

The J gene is TRBJ2-3, the V gene TRBV19; 7 bases fit TRBD1. The trim removed 7 bases at V and 3 bases at J, leaving 10 bases unmatched. The CDR3 covers 15 residues. Germline V gives CDR1 LNHDA, CDR2 SQIVND (reference sequence). CDR3 nucleotide sequence: TGTGCCAGTACCGACAGGGAGAGAGGGACAGATACGCAGTATTTT. It specifies CASTDRERGTDTQYF.

This chain links TRBV6-1 with TRBJ1-2; 7 bases fit TRBD1. The V segment lost 5 bases and the J segment 5 bases; nucleotides outside the gene matches: 14. The CDR3 sequence is 16 residues long. Germline V lookup: CDR1 MNHNS, CDR2 SASEGT. The CDR3 DNA reads as TGTGCCAGCAGTAAAGTCTCGGACAGGTACAATTATGGCTACACCTTC. Translation gives CASSKVSDRYNYGYTF.

The chain has TRBV5-4 and TRBJ2-3; 11 bases align to TRBD2. Germline CDR1 reads SGHNT; CDR2 reads YYREEE (reference sequence). The CDR3 extends over 15 amino acids. The V and J ends lost 3 bases and 6 bases, in that order; junction bases with no gene match: 6. CDR3 DNA sequence: TGTGCCAGCAGCTCGATGACTAGCGGGAAGGATACGCAGTATTTT. It encodes CASSSMTSGKDTQYF. Complete variable domain (other parts from reference TRBV5-4 and TRBJ2-3): ETGVTQSPTHLIKTRGQQVTLRCSSQSGHNTVSWYQQALGQGPQFIFQYYREEENGRGNFPPRFSGLQFPNYSSELNVNALELDDSALYLCASSSMTSGKDTQYFGPGTRLTVL.

The V and J genes are TRBV25-1 and TRBJ2-7, with 7 bases lining up with TRBD2. The V gene end was trimmed by 5 bases and the J gene end by 0 bases; junction bases not matched to a gene: 16. This CDR3 spans 18 amino acids. Germline V gives CDR1 MGHDK, CDR2 SYGVNS. In DNA, the CDR3 is TGTGCCAGCAGTCCAGGTCCGACTAGCCCTAAGAGCTCCTACGAGCAGTACTTC. This gives the protein CASSPGPTSPKSSYEQYF.